This T cell receptor beta chain stems from a study of CD8 T cells in ankylosing spondylitis. Findings and caveats of the study: From matched ankylosing spondylitis synovial fluid, disease-linked clones were reportedly recovered at significantly enriched levels. Earlier work had already found some motif variants in reactive arthritis synovial fluid and blood. Blood of patients with ankylosing spondylitis appeared to be characterized by a TCR beta motif of about 8 highly homologous variants.

CDR1 and CDR2 (germline): SGHNT, YENEEA. V lost 0 bases to trimming and J lost 7 bases; unmatched junction nucleotides: 9. The CDR3 is made up of 17 amino acids. This clonotype was recorded a few times. Its antigen is not identified. Quantitative 5'-RACE with molecular barcodes produced the TCR beta libraries. TCRdb re-called the 5' RACE reads with MiXCR, one entry per CDR3 protein. The sample comprises some 220,000 distinct CDR3 sequences, 8% to 9% of which are singletons, and around 4.4% rests with the top ten. V usage is TRBV11-3 and J usage is TRBJ2-1; TRBD2 matches at 10 bases. Material: blood, either unsorted or a sorted T cell fraction (not recorded which). The clonotype comes from a female donor with ankylosing spondylitis or in good health (not recorded which). The chain's CDR3 is CASSLDGEREGKNEQFF. The CDR3 coding sequence is TGTGCCAGCAGCTTAGATGGGGAGCGGGAGGGCAAGAATGAGCAGTTCTTC.